Below, 14 T cell receptor beta chains from the same sample are listed, as sequenced in a study of response to subunit inactivated influenza vaccine. TCRdb processed the RT-PCR reads anew with MiXCR; each CDR3 protein has one entry. Among roughly 160,000 distinct CDR3 sequences listed, around 9.9% were seen once. The sample in question was non-naive T cells sorted from PBMCs, obtained about 40 days after vaccination. These receptors all come from a man aged 45-60 years who received an inactivated influenza vaccine.

V is TRBV4-3 and J is TRBJ1-2; no clear D gene. The V end lost 0 bases, the J end lost 0 bases, and 8 bases lay between the germline ends. CDR3 size: 15 residues. CDR1 is LGHNA and CDR2 is YSLEER in the germline V gene. DNA for the CDR3: TGCGCCAGCAGCCAAGATCTTGGAGCTAACTATGGCTACACCTTC. This codes for CASSQDLGANYGYTF.

This clonotype was seen a few times. This sequence joins TRBV6-1 and TRBJ1-5, with 11 bases lining up with TRBD1. The V and J ends lost 5 bases and 4 bases, in that order; junction bases with no gene match: 4. The CDR3 is made up of 15 amino acids. The V gene's germline CDR1 is MNHNS and CDR2 SASEGT. CDR3 residues: CASSTGTGGNQPQHF. The CDR3 DNA reads as TGTGCCAGCAGTACCGGGACAGGGGGTAATCAGCCCCAGCATTTT.

This clonotype came up many times. This chain connects TRBV7-2 to TRBJ2-1; TRBD1 agrees at 9 bases. V gave up 0 bases and J gave up 9 bases; unmatched junction bases: 9. Germline V gene data show CDR1 as SGHTA and CDR2 as FQGNSA. This CDR3 is built from 16 residues. The CDR3 nucleotides read TGTGCCAGCAGCTTAGCCCCCCACAGGGGGCCGGGTGAGCAGTTCTTC. The encoded protein is CASSLAPHRGPGEQFF.

The V gene is TRBV7-8, the J gene TRBJ2-7, with TRBD2 matching 11 bases. The CDR3 consists of 17 residues. J gave up 3 bases and V 2 bases, and 9 bases lay outside the gene matches. Germline CDR1 SGHVS, CDR2 FQNEAQ. CDR3 nucleotide sequence: TGTGCCAGCAGCTTACCTTCTTGGACTAGCGGGTTCTACGAGCAGTACTTC. Its protein is CASSLPSWTSGFYEQYF.

The genes are TRBV29-1 and TRBJ2-1; D is possibly TRBD2 (6 bases). Germline loops: CDR1 SQVTM, CDR2 ANQGSEA. The CDR3 is 15 amino acids. Trimming shortened V by 7 bases and J by 4 bases, and 20 bases separated the two germline ends. The CDR3 DNA sequence: TGCAGCGCCCGAGAGTCCGGGAGTGGGTACAATGAGCAGTTCTTC. Its translation is CSARESGSGYNEQFF.

The genes are TRBV2 and TRBJ2-3; D is ambiguous. Deletions cut 8 bases from V and 1 base from J, with 13 bases between. This CDR3 comprises 14 residues. Germline V gives CDR1 SNHLY, CDR2 FYNNEI. The CDR3 spells CASGLYRGTDTQYF. In nucleotides, the CDR3 is TGTGCCAGCGGATTATATAGAGGCACAGATACGCAGTATTTT.

This clonotype was seen at least ten times. The chain joins TRBV20-1 to TRBJ2-5; D is unresolved. The CDR3 has 12 residues. From germline, CDR1 is DFQATT and CDR2 SNEGSKA (reference sequence). Trimming removed 4 bases from V and 5 bases from J, with 11 bases in between. CDR3 amino acids: CSATVIMETQYF. The CDR3 nucleotides read TGCAGTGCTACGGTCATCATGGAGACCCAGTACTTC.

This clonotype was counted at least ten times. An end of the junction does not agree with germline; a read error may underlie this. The chain employs TRBV28 and TRBJ2-5; D is unclear. This CDR3 is 13 amino acids long. CDR1 is MDHEN and CDR2 is SYDVKM in the germline V gene. CDR3 amino acids: CASNGLGWETQYF. CDR3 nucleotides: TGTGCAAGCAACGGTCTGGGGTGGGAGACCCAGTACTTC.

The sample holds many counts of this clonotype. V usage is TRBV12-3 or TRBV12-4 and J usage is TRBJ1-5; 7 bases match TRBD1. Trimming at V came to 5 bases and at J to 3 bases, leaving 7 bases not matched to a gene. This CDR3 is built from 15 residues. CDR3 region: CASSPGQNYNQPQHF. The CDR3 bases are TGTGCCAGCAGTCCGGGACAGAATTACAATCAGCCCCAGCATTTT.

In this sample, this clonotype turned up a few times. This CDR3 reads CASRGGPNSPLHF. For the CDR3, the DNA is TGTGCCAGCAGGGGGGGCCCTAATTCACCCCTCCACTTT. The chain has TRBV12-3 or TRBV12-4 and TRBJ1-6; maybe TRBD1 (6 bases). The ends were cut back, 6 bases at V and 6 bases at J, with 9 bases in the middle. The CDR3 extends over 13 amino acids.

This clonotype was counted between two and nine times. The V call is TRBV10-3, the J call TRBJ2-2; D is perhaps TRBD1 or TRBD2 (5 bases each). The CDR3 is 16 residues long. Germline CDR1 reads ENHRY; CDR2 reads SYGVKD. V lost 3 bases, J lost 2 bases, and 13 bases lay in between. The CDR3 here is CAISESGRGNTGELFF. The CDR3 nucleotides read TGTGCCATCAGTGAAAGTGGCCGGGGCAACACCGGGGAGCTGTTTTTT.

The table lists this clonotype with many counts. The chain combines TRBV11-2 with TRBJ1-3; tentatively, D is TRBD1 (5 bases). This CDR3 is 16 amino acids long. Germline values: CDR1 SGHAT, CDR2 FQNNGV. V shed 1 base and J shed 2 bases, with 12 bases lying between them. CDR3 amino acids: CASSLVGRAPGNTIYF. The CDR3 DNA follows: TGTGCCAGCAGCTTAGTGGGCAGGGCGCCTGGAAACACCATATATTTT.

This clonotype was seen a few times. The CDR3: CSAAPLSAGETQYF. CDR3 DNA sequence: TGCAGTGCCGCCCCTCTTAGCGCAGGGGAGACCCAGTACTTC. V gene TRBV20-1 combines with J gene TRBJ2-5; the D call may be TRBD1 or TRBD2 (5 bases each). The CDR3 has 14 residues. Looked up from germline, CDR1 is DFQATT and CDR2 is SNEGSKA (reference sequence). Trimming cost V 6 bases and J 5 bases, with 19 bases left between them.

The sample holds a few counts of this clonotype. This chain uses TRBV7-2 with TRBJ1-4; D is undetermined. The germline V gene encodes CDR1 SGHTA and CDR2 FQGNSA. The CDR3 extends over 13 amino acids. Trimming took 5 bases from V and 8 from J, leaving 12 bases between them. The CDR3 sequence: CASSLGSGEKLFF. The DNA for the CDR3 is TGTGCCAGCAGCCTGGGGAGTGGAGAAAAACTGTTTTTT.